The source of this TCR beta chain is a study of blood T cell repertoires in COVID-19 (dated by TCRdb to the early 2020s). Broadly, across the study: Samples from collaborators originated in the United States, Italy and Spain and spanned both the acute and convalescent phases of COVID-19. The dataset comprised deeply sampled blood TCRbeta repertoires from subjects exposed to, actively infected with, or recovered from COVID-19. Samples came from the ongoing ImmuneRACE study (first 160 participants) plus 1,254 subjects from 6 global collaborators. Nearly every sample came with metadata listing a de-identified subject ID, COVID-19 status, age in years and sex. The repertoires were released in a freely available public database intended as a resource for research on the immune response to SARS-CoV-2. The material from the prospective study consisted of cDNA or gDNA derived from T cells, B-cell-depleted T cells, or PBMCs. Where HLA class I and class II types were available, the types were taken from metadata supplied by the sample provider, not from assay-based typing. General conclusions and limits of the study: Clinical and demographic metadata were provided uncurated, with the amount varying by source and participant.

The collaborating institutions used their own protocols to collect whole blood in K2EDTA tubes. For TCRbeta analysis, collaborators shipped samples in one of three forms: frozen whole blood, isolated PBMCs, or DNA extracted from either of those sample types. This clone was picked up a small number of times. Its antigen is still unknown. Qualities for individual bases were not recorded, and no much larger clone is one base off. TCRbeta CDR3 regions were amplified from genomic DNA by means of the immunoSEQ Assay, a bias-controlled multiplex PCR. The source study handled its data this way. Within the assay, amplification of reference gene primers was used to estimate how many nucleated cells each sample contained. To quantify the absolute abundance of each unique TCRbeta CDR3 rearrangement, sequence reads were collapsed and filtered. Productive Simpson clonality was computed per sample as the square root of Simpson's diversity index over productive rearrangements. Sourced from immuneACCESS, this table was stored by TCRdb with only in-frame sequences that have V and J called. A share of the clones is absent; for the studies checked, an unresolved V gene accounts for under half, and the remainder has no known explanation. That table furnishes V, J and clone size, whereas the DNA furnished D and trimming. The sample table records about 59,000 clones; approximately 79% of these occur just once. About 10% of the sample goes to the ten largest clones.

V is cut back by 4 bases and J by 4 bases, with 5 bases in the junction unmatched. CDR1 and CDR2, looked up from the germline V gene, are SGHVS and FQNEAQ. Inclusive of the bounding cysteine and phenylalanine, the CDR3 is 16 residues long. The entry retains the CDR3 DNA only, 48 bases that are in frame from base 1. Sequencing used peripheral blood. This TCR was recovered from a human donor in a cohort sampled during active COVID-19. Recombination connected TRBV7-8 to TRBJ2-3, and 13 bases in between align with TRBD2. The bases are TGTGCCAGCAGCTACACTAGCGGGAGGGCCGCAGATACGCAGTATTTT. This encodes CASSYTSGRAADTQYF.